The rows below give T cell receptor beta chains drawn from one sample of a study of regulatory T cells in long-lasting Graves disease. TCRdb re-called the multiplex PCR reads with MiXCR, one entry per CDR3 protein. Found here are fewer than 400,000 distinct CDR3 sequences, around 20% of them singletons; the top ten hold less than 30%. Sequenced here: peripheral blood mononuclear cells (PBMCs), sampled when the disease was refractory, from a patient treated with antithyroid drugs. The receptors originated from a female donor with Graves disease. Both conserved end residues are part of each CDR3. The order of the fields is D gene, V gene, clone size, J gene, CDR3 DNA, CDR3 protein. The D gene is left open where the match is weak. Only part of the rows carry a size: once, few, many, or a class if the clone is expanded.

D gene: -; V gene: TRBV12-3/TRBV12-4; clone size: -; J gene: TRBJ2-7; CDR3 DNA: TGTGCCAGCAGTTCCCCCGGGACTCCCGGCGAGCAGTACTTC; CDR3 protein: CASSSPGTPGEQYF
D gene: -; V gene: TRBV27; clone size: -; J gene: TRBJ1-4; CDR3 DNA: TGTGCCAGCAGTTTCAGCAGGTCCAATGAAAAACTGTTTTTT; CDR3 protein: CASSFSRSNEKLFF
D gene: -; V gene: TRBV7-2; clone size: -; J gene: TRBJ1-5; CDR3 DNA: TGTGCCAGCAGCTTAGGGAGGGGAGTCGGGTATCAGCCCCAGCATTTT; CDR3 protein: CASSLGRGVGYQPQHF
D gene: -; V gene: TRBV5-4; clone size: many; J gene: TRBJ1-1; CDR3 DNA: TGTGCCAGCAGCTTTCAGGGGATGAACACTGAAGCTTTCTTT; CDR3 protein: CASSFQGMNTEAFF
D gene: -; V gene: TRBV19; clone size: -; J gene: TRBJ1-1; CDR3 DNA: TGTGCCAGTAGATGGGGCAGGATGAACACTGAAGCTTTCTTT; CDR3 protein: CASRWGRMNTEAFF
D gene: -; V gene: TRBV6-5; clone size: many; J gene: TRBJ2-2; CDR3 DNA: TGTGCCAGCAGTTACGGGGGCGGGGAGCTGTTTTTT; CDR3 protein: CASSYGGGELFF
D gene: -; V gene: TRBV24-1; clone size: once; J gene: TRBJ2-5; CDR3 DNA: TGTGCCACCAGTGATTCCTCCGCCGGCGCCTACAATGAGCAGTACTTC; CDR3 protein: CATSDSSAGAYNEQYF
D gene: -; V gene: TRBV7-6; clone size: many; J gene: TRBJ1-2; CDR3 DNA: TGTGCCAGCAGCTTAGTAGAGGGTTGGTATGGCTACACCTTC; CDR3 protein: CASSLVEGWYGYTF
D gene: -; V gene: TRBV20-1; clone size: -; J gene: TRBJ2-3; CDR3 DNA: TGCAGTGCTAGTCTAGGAAGCACAGATACGCAGTATTTT; CDR3 protein: CSASLGSTDTQYF
D gene: -; V gene: TRBV5-1; clone size: many; J gene: TRBJ1-2; CDR3 DNA: TGCGCCAGCAGCCACGGACACTCTACCGACTATGGCTACACCTTC; CDR3 protein: CASSHGHSTDYGYTF
D gene: -; V gene: TRBV3-1; clone size: -; J gene: TRBJ2-7; CDR3 DNA: TGTGCCAGCAGCCGGGACCAGGTTGGGGAGCAGTACTTC; CDR3 protein: CASSRDQVGEQYF
D gene: TRBD2; V gene: TRBV6-1; clone size: few; J gene: TRBJ2-6; CDR3 DNA: TGTGCCAGCAGGCCGGGTCGGTCAGGGGCAGGACTAGCGGGAGTTCCTGGGGCCAACGTCCTGACTTTC; CDR3 protein: CASRPGRSGAGLAGVPGANVLTF
D gene: TRBD1; V gene: TRBV29-1; clone size: few; J gene: TRBJ1-2; CDR3 DNA: TGCAGCGCGGTACCCGGGACAGGGCTTGGCTACACCTTC; CDR3 protein: CSAVPGTGLGYTF
D gene: TRBD1; V gene: TRBV12-5; clone size: many; J gene: TRBJ1-2; CDR3 DNA: TGTGCTAGTGGTTTGAATACCGGGACAGGGTTAGGCTACACCTTC; CDR3 protein: CASGLNTGTGLGYTF
D gene: -; V gene: TRBV6-2/TRBV6-3; clone size: many; J gene: TRBJ2-7; CDR3 DNA: TGTGCCAGCAATAGGGGACCGAGCTACGAGCAGTACTTC; CDR3 protein: CASNRGPSYEQYF
D gene: -; V gene: TRBV28; clone size: many; J gene: TRBJ1-2; CDR3 DNA: TGTGCCAGCAGTTTCAGCCCCCGGGGCTACACCTTC; CDR3 protein: CASSFSPRGYTF
D gene: -; V gene: TRBV19; clone size: -; J gene: TRBJ2-1; CDR3 DNA: TGTGCCAGTTCATCCCCAGGGAATGAGCAGTTCTTC; CDR3 protein: CASSSPGNEQFF
D gene: -; V gene: TRBV7-6; clone size: many; J gene: TRBJ2-5; CDR3 DNA: TGTGCCAGCAGTAAAGGCGGGGTCCCACAAGAGACCCAGTACTTC; CDR3 protein: CASSKGGVPQETQYF
D gene: -; V gene: TRBV10-2; clone size: -; J gene: TRBJ1-2; CDR3 DNA: TGCGCCAGCAGTGAGTATAAAGAGAACTATGGCTACACCTTC; CDR3 protein: CASSEYKENYGYTF
D gene: -; V gene: TRBV5-8; clone size: -; J gene: TRBJ1-4; CDR3 DNA: TGTGCCAGCAGCACCACAGGGATTAATGAAAAACTGTTTTTT; CDR3 protein: CASSTTGINEKLFF
D gene: -; V gene: TRBV5-1; clone size: -; J gene: TRBJ2-7; CDR3 DNA: TGCGCCAGCAGCTTTTATCCAGGATCGGGGGACCTCTACGAGCAGTACTTC; CDR3 protein: CASSFYPGSGDLYEQYF
D gene: TRBD1; V gene: TRBV6-5; clone size: once; J gene: TRBJ1-1; CDR3 DNA: TGTGCCAGCAGTTACCGGGACAGGGCGAACACTGAAGCTCTCTTT; CDR3 protein: CASSYRDRANTEALF
D gene: -; V gene: TRBV7-9; clone size: -; J gene: TRBJ1-2; CDR3 DNA: TGTGCCAGCAGCGACCAGCGACAGACTAACTATGGCTACACCTTC; CDR3 protein: CASSDQRQTNYGYTF
D gene: -; V gene: TRBV12-3/TRBV12-4; clone size: many; J gene: TRBJ1-1; CDR3 DNA: TGTGCCAGCAGCCACAGGGTGATAGGCGGCATGAACACTGAAGCTTTCTTT; CDR3 protein: CASSHRVIGGMNTEAFF
D gene: -; V gene: TRBV18; clone size: -; J gene: TRBJ2-2; CDR3 DNA: TGTGCCAGCTCGGCGGGACAGATTTACACCGGGGAGCTGTTTTTT; CDR3 protein: CASSAGQIYTGELFF
D gene: -; V gene: TRBV2; clone size: many; J gene: TRBJ1-5; CDR3 DNA: TGTGCCAGCAGTGAAGGGACGATGGGAAATCAGCCCCAGCATTTT; CDR3 protein: CASSEGTMGNQPQHF
D gene: TRBD2; V gene: TRBV12-3/TRBV12-4; clone size: many; J gene: TRBJ2-7; CDR3 DNA: TGTGCCAGCAGGTTCAGCGGGGGCTACGAGCAGTACTTC; CDR3 protein: CASRFSGGYEQYF
D gene: -; V gene: TRBV29-1; clone size: -; J gene: TRBJ1-2; CDR3 DNA: TGCAGCGTTGGGGTGGGCCGATTTAACTATGGCTACACCTTC; CDR3 protein: CSVGVGRFNYGYTF
D gene: TRBD2; V gene: TRBV27; clone size: many; J gene: TRBJ2-7; CDR3 DNA: TGTGCCAGCAGTATCTCTAGCGGACTGAGCTCCTACGAGCAGTACTTC; CDR3 protein: CASSISSGLSSYEQYF
D gene: -; V gene: TRBV30; clone size: -; J gene: TRBJ2-7; CDR3 DNA: TGTGCCTGGAGTGTAAGGTCGGGGTTCGAGCAGTACTTC; CDR3 protein: CAWSVRSGFEQYF
D gene: TRBD2; V gene: TRBV15; clone size: -; J gene: TRBJ2-7; CDR3 DNA: TGTGCCACCAGCGTCGGGAGCGGGAGATACGAGCAGTACTTC; CDR3 protein: CATSVGSGRYEQYF
D gene: TRBD1; V gene: TRBV20-1; clone size: -; J gene: TRBJ2-5; CDR3 DNA: TGCAGTGCTAGGGGACAGGGGGAAGGTCCAGGGACCCAGTACTTC; CDR3 protein: CSARGQGEGPGTQYF
D gene: -; V gene: TRBV18; clone size: -; J gene: TRBJ1-1; CDR3 DNA: TGTGCCAGCTCACGCTGGGAGGGGGACGACAGTGAAGCTTTCTTT; CDR3 protein: CASSRWEGDDSEAFF
D gene: -; V gene: TRBV7-9; clone size: few; J gene: TRBJ1-2; CDR3 DNA: TGTGCCAGCAGCTTAGCACAGGCCAACTATGGCTACACCTTC; CDR3 protein: CASSLAQANYGYTF
D gene: -; V gene: TRBV4-3; clone size: -; J gene: TRBJ1-4; CDR3 DNA: TGCGCCAGCAGCCAAGAAAACTGGTTTACCAGTGAAAAACTGTTTTTT; CDR3 protein: CASSQENWFTSEKLFF
D gene: -; V gene: TRBV3-1; clone size: few; J gene: TRBJ1-1; CDR3 DNA: TGTGCCAGCAGCTCCGGGACGGATTACACTGAAGCTTTCTTT; CDR3 protein: CASSSGTDYTEAFF
D gene: -; V gene: TRBV11-2; clone size: many; J gene: TRBJ2-5; CDR3 DNA: TGTGCCAGCAGCTACCAAACCGGGCAAGTTAAGGCCCAGTACTTC; CDR3 protein: CASSYQTGQVKAQYF
D gene: -; V gene: TRBV20-1; clone size: few; J gene: TRBJ2-7; CDR3 DNA: TGCAGTGCTAGGAGGGGGGGACAGACCTACGAGCAGTACTTC; CDR3 protein: CSARRGGQTYEQYF
D gene: -; V gene: TRBV12-5; clone size: many; J gene: TRBJ1-1; CDR3 DNA: TGTGCTAGTGGTTTCAAGACCTACATGAACACTGAAGCTTTCTTT; CDR3 protein: CASGFKTYMNTEAFF
D gene: TRBD1; V gene: TRBV19; clone size: many; J gene: TRBJ1-1; CDR3 DNA: TGTGCCAGTAGTGGACAGGGGCACACTGAAGCTTTCTTT; CDR3 protein: CASSGQGHTEAFF
D gene: -; V gene: TRBV11-2; clone size: many; J gene: TRBJ2-7; CDR3 DNA: TGTGCCAGCAGCTTAGATCCCGACAGATCCTACGAGCAGTACTTC; CDR3 protein: CASSLDPDRSYEQYF
D gene: TRBD1; V gene: TRBV6-1; clone size: few; J gene: TRBJ2-7; CDR3 DNA: TGTGCCAGCAGTGAAAGGAGGACAGGGGGCGAGCAGTACTTC; CDR3 protein: CASSERRTGGEQYF
D gene: -; V gene: TRBV20-1; clone size: many; J gene: TRBJ2-7; CDR3 DNA: TGCAGTGCTCCAGTTGGCTACGAGCAGTACTTC; CDR3 protein: CSAPVGYEQYF
D gene: TRBD2; V gene: TRBV27; clone size: -; J gene: TRBJ2-7; CDR3 DNA: TGTGCCAGCAGTTTAAATCCTAGCGGGGGCTACGAGCAGTACTTC; CDR3 protein: CASSLNPSGGYEQYF
D gene: TRBD1; V gene: TRBV20-1; clone size: many; J gene: TRBJ1-1; CDR3 DNA: TGCAGTGCTAGAGATGGAACAGGGGGCACTGAAGCTTTCTTT; CDR3 protein: CSARDGTGGTEAFF
D gene: -; V gene: TRBV6-1; clone size: -; J gene: TRBJ2-1; CDR3 DNA: TGTGCCAGCAGGCCGGATTTGGGGTCCTACAATGAGCAGTTCTTC; CDR3 protein: CASRPDLGSYNEQFF